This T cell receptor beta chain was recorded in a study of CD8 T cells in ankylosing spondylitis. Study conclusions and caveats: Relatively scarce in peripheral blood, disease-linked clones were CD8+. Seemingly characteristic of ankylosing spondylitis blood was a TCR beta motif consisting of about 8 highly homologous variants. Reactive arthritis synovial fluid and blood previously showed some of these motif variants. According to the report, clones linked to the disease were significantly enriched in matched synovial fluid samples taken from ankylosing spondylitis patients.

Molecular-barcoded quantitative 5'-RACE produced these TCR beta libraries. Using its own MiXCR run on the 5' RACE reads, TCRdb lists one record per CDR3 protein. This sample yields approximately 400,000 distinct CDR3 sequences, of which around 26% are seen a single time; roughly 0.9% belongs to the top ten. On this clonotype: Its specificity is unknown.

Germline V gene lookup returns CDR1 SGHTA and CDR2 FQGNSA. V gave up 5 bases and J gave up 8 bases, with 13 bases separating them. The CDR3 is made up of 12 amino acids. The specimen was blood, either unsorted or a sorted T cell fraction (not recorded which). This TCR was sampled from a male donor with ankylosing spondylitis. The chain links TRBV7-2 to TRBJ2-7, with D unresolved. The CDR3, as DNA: TGTGCCAGCAGCACCCGGGCCTCTCAGCAGTACTTC. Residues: CASSTRASQQYF.